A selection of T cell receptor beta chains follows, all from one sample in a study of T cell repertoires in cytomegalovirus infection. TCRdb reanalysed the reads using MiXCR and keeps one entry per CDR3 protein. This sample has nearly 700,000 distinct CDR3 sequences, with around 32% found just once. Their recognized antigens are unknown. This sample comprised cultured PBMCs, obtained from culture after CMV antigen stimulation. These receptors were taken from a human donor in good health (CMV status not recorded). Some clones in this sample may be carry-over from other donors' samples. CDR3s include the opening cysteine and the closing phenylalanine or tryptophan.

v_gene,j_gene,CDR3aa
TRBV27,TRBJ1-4,CASRRLGTLTNEKLFF
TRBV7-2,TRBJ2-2,CASSLAVTGGGNTGELFF
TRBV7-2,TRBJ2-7,CASSPNPGDYEQYF
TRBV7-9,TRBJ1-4,CASSSLKEKLFF
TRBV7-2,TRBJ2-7,CASSLEYPAYEQYF
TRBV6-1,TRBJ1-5,CASRGQGNQMGSQHF
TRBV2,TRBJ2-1,CASSEGMGRTYGNEQFF
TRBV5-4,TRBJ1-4,CASSLGGQPATEKLFF
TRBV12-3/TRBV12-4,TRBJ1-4,CASSRLRGRYEKLFF
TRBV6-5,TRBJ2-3,CASSLGQATDTQYF
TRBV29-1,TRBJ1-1,CSVADTEAFF
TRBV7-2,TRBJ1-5,CASSSRGNNQPQHF
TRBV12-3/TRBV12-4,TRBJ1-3,CASGSMNTIYF
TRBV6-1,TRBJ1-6,CASSEGGVYSPLHF
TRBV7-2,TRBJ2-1,CASSLSAVEQFF
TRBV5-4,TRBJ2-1,CASSSRAGWSNEQFF
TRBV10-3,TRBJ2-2,CAIRLTTDTGELFF
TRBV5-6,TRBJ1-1,CASTSWLGTGTEAFF
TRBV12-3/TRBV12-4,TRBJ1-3,CASSATDRGLEVSGNTIYF
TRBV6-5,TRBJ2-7,CASSYSVRGRAEQYF
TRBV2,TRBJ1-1,CASSPSEAFF
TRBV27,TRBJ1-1,CASSLNDRSNEAFF
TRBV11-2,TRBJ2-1,CASSLAGTSGRNEQFF
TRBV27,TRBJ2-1,CASSSPRGLYNEQFF
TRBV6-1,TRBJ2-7,CANGQTVSYEQYF
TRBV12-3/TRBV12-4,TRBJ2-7,CASSLPGAPEQYF
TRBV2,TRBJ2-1,CASSSDSGNEQFF
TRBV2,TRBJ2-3,CASSGPDFPIADTQYF
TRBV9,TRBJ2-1,CASSGHGTSGYNEQFF
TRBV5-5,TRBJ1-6,CASSQNPLMDSPLHF
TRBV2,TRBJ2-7,CASSVWKTYEQYF
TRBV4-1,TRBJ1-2,CASSQPGSYGYTF
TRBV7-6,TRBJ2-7,CASSPSGVPDEQYF
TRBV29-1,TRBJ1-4,CSVGGGTGNSKSNEKLFF
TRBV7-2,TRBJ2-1,CASSFITGWDNEQFF
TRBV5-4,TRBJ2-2,CASSPGRTSGGRELFF
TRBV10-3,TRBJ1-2,CAISEPRGRGHYGYTF
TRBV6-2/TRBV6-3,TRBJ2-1,CASSYRLAGNEQFF
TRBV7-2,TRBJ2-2,CASSLVSGTGARGELFF
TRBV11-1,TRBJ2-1,CASSPNREGEQFF
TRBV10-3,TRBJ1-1,CAISRSDSNTEAFF
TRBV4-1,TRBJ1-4,CASSQAGGNYEKLFF
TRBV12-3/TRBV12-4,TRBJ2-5,CASSSDLRETQYF
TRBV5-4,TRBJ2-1,CASSLGGLAGVGEQFF
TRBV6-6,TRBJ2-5,CASSYGGGLAGPSWETQYF
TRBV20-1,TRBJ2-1,CSARSPGSRYNEQFF